This TCR beta chain was documented in a study of CD8 T cells in ankylosing spondylitis. This clonotype was found many times. Germline-derived CDR1 and CDR2 are ENHRY and SYGVKD. CDR3 size: 15 residues. The V and J ends lost 6 bases and 3 bases, in that order; junction bases with no gene match: 7. TCRdb fed the 5' RACE reads into MiXCR, producing one record per CDR3 protein. The sample contains approximately 220,000 distinct CDR3 sequences, around 25% of which appear only once. This clonotype originated in a male donor with ankylosing spondylitis or in good health (not recorded which). Sample: blood, either unsorted or a sorted T cell fraction (not recorded which). The chain uses TRBV10-3 and TRBJ2-2, with 7 bases fitting TRBD1. This chain's CDR3 is CAIRSDRVDTGELFF. The CDR3 DNA reads TGTGCCATCAGGTCCGACAGGGTCGACACCGGGGAGCTGTTTTTT.